Presented here are 32 T cell receptor beta chains from one specimen sequenced in a study of T cells in Graves' hyperthyroidism and ophthalmopathy. The TCR beta CDR3 regions underwent amplification using RNA transcripts as the source. HTBI primers were used for first-round RT-PCR of the TCR CDR3. MiXCR was run by TCRdb on the multiplex PCR reads, yielding one entry per CDR3 protein. The data hold about 690,000 distinct CDR3 sequences, with approximately 15% observed a single time. The sequencing sample was made of blood. Receptor source: a man aged 45 to 65 with Graves' hyperthyroidism.

This clonotype occurred many times. The V gene is TRBV3-1, the J gene TRBJ1-2, with D possibly matching TRBD1 (6 bases). The CDR3 contains 15 residues. The V gene's germline CDR1 is LGHDT and CDR2 YNNKEL (reference sequence). The V end lost 0 bases, the J end lost 4 bases, and 12 bases lay between the germline ends. CDR3 sequence reads: CASSQDPGTPYGYTF. CDR3 sequence (DNA): TGTGCCAGCAGCCAAGACCCAGGGACACCCTATGGCTACACCTTC. The full variable domain, with the rest looked up from reference TRBV3-1 and TRBJ1-2, is DTAVSQTPKYLVTQMGNDKSIKCEQNLGHDTMYWYKQDSKKFLKIMFSYNNKELIINETVPNRFSPKSPDKAHLNLHINSLELGDSAVYFCASSQDPGTPYGYTFGSGTRLTVV.

This clonotype was detected a few times. V is TRBV28 and J is TRBJ2-7; a possible D gene is TRBD1 (6 bases). Trimming stripped 9 bases from V and 5 bases from J, with 17 bases between. Germline values: CDR1 MDHEN, CDR2 SYDVKM. The CDR3 has 13 amino acids. DNA of the CDR3: TGTGCCAGTTATTGGGGGCAGGGTGACGAGCAGTACTTC. It codes for CASYWGQGDEQYF.

This clonotype was picked up many times. The rearrangement joins TRBV6-1 to TRBJ2-7; no reliable D call. This CDR3 has 15 residues. V was pared by 5 bases and J by 6 bases, with 20 bases between. The germline V gene encodes CDR1 MNHNS and CDR2 SASEGT. CDR3 bases: TGTGCCAGCAGTCCACCTGGGCGCACACTCGGCGAGCAGTACTTC. Translating gives CASSPPGRTLGEQYF.

The rearrangement links TRBV5-1 to TRBJ2-7; D not resolved. This CDR3 spans 12 amino acids. V shed 7 bases and J shed 5 bases, with 13 bases lying between them. Germline assignment: CDR1 SGHRS and CDR2 YFSETQ. The CDR3 spells CASWNQGDEQYF. The DNA for the CDR3 is TGCGCCAGCTGGAACCAAGGTGACGAGCAGTACTTC.

The CDR3 spells CATSGTSGNTGELFF. CDR3 bases: TGTGCCACCTCCGGGACTAGCGGGAACACCGGGGAGCTGTTTTTT. The chain has TRBV24-1 and TRBJ2-2; the match to TRBD2 covers 11 bases. Looked up from germline, CDR1 is KGHDR and CDR2 is SFDVKD. The CDR3 is 15 amino acids. Unmatched junction bases numbered 3, after V lost 9 bases and J lost 1 base.

The sample holds many counts of this clonotype. The rearrangement links TRBV28 to TRBJ2-7; no definite D call. Germline CDR1 is MDHEN and CDR2 is SYDVKM. V was clipped by 3 bases and J by 2 bases, with 11 bases between them. CDR3 length equals 14 residues. DNA of the CDR3: TGTGCCAGCAGTTTTGTCCAGACCCCCTACGAGCAGTACTTC. Translated, it gives CASSFVQTPYEQYF.

This clonotype was found many times. V usage is TRBV30 and J usage is TRBJ2-5; D possibly corresponds to TRBD2 (6 bases). Germline CDR1 and CDR2: GTSNPN and SVGIG (reference sequence). Trimming removed 1 base at V and 5 bases at J, with 11 bases between. CDR3 length equals 13 residues. The CDR3 sequence: CAWSGEVWETQYF. CDR3 nucleotide sequence: TGTGCCTGGAGTGGGGAGGTTTGGGAGACCCAGTACTTC.

This clonotype was observed many times. The rearrangement links TRBV27 to TRBJ2-1; D unresolved. CDR1 and CDR2 from the germline V gene are MNHEY and SMNVEV (reference sequence). This CDR3 has 13 residues. Trimming shortened V by 5 bases and J by 9 bases, and 14 bases separated the two germline ends. The CDR3 region is CASSTQQVTEQFF. DNA for the CDR3: TGTGCCAGCAGTACCCAGCAGGTTACTGAGCAGTTCTTC.

V and J are TRBV6-2 or TRBV6-3 and TRBJ2-7, with 11 bases fitting TRBD1. The CDR3 extends over 17 amino acids. Unmatched junction bases numbered 9, after V lost 2 bases and J lost 3 bases. Germline CDR1 MNHEY, CDR2 SVGEGT. The DNA of the CDR3 is TGTGCCAGCAGTTACGATCACCGGACAGGGGGCTACTACGAGCAGTACTTC. It specifies CASSYDHRTGGYYEQYF.

Points on this clonotype: This may come from a read error, since a much larger clone is one base off. The V gene is TRBV6-1, the J gene TRBJ1-6; TRBD1 matches at 7 bases. The V and J ends lost 1 base and 8 bases, in that order; junction bases with no gene match: 8. Germline CDR1 MNHNS, CDR2 SASEGT. The CDR3 runs to 16 residues. Written as DNA, the CDR3 is TGTGCCAGCAGTGAAGTTAGGGGGCAGTTGTATTCACCCCTCCACTTT. As protein: CASSEVRGQLYSPLHF.

This chain joins TRBV20-1 and TRBJ2-5, with 14 bases that match TRBD2. The CDR3 length is 15 residues. V dropped 6 bases and J dropped 4; count of bases not matched to a gene: 7. Germline V gives CDR1 DFQATT, CDR2 SNEGSKA (reference sequence). The CDR3 bases are TGCAGTGCCGCCCTGACTAGCGGGGGGGCAGAGACCCAGTACTTC. It codes for CSAALTSGGAETQYF.

This clonotype was seen ten or more times. CDR3 sequence (DNA): TGCGCCAGCAGCTTGGAGCAGGCCCCATCACCCCTCCACTTT. Translating it yields CASSLEQAPSPLHF. V gene TRBV5-1 combines with J gene TRBJ1-6; no firm D call. This CDR3 has 14 amino acids. The V gene's germline CDR1 is SGHRS and CDR2 YFSETQ. Trimming took off 0 bases at V and 10 bases at J, with 11 bases between the two ends.

This clonotype has only a few counts. J is TRBJ2-1 and V is TRBV12-5; TRBD2 agrees at 8 bases. Germline trimming cut 2 bases from V and 0 bases from J; bases unmatched to any gene: 6. The CDR3 spans 17 residues. CDR1 and CDR2 (germline): LGHNT, FRNRAP. This chain's CDR3 is CASGLSPGTSSYNEQFF. Written as DNA, the CDR3 is TGTGCTAGTGGTTTGTCCCCTGGGACTAGCTCCTACAATGAGCAGTTCTTC.

This clonotype was counted ten times or more. The chain links TRBV28 to TRBJ2-7; 7 nucleotides line up with TRBD1. J was trimmed by 6 bases and V by 8 bases; bases with no gene match: 13. The CDR3 runs to 14 residues. Germline V gene data show CDR1 as MDHEN and CDR2 as SYDVKM. The DNA of the CDR3 is TGTGCCAGCTTACAAGACAGGGAAGGGGTCGAGCAGTACTTC. It translates to CASLQDREGVEQYF. Complete variable domain (other parts from reference TRBV28 and TRBJ2-7): DVKVTQSSRYLVKRTGEKVFLECVQDMDHENMFWYRQDPGLGLRLIYFSYDVKMKEKGDIPEGYSVSREKKERFSLILESASTNQTSMYLCASLQDREGVEQYFGPGTRLTVT.

The chain employs TRBV19 and TRBJ1-6; D remains unclear. The germline gives CDR1 LNHDA, CDR2 SQIVND (reference sequence). V lost 2 bases and J lost 8, with 10 bases in between. The CDR3 runs to 14 residues. The chain's CDR3 is CASSIRGGDSPLHF. CDR3 sequence (DNA): TGTGCCAGTAGTATACGGGGTGGCGATTCACCCCTCCACTTT.

The sample holds a few counts of this clonotype. This sequence joins TRBV7-9 and TRBJ2-1; 8 bases fit TRBD2. The CDR3 covers 16 residues. Germline V gene data show CDR1 as SEHNR and CDR2 as FQNEAQ (reference sequence). Losses at the gene ends were 7 bases for V and 0 bases for J; bases not matched to a gene: 8. The CDR3 bases are TGTGCCAGCACGTCGCTAAGCGGGAGCTCCTACAATGAGCAGTTCTTC. Protein product: CASTSLSGSSYNEQFF. Using reference TRBV7-9 and TRBJ2-1 for the parts outside the CDR3, the full variable domain is DTGVSQNPRHKITKRGQNVTFRCDPISEHNRLYWYRQTLGQGPEFLTYFQNEAQLEKSRLLSDRFSAERPKGSFSTLEIQRTEQGDSAMYLCASTSLSGSSYNEQFFGPGTRLTVL.

V and J are TRBV6-1 and TRBJ2-7; D ambiguous. Trimming removed 7 bases at V and 6 bases at J, with 16 bases between. This CDR3 spans 13 amino acids. Germline V gene sequence: CDR1 MNHNS, CDR2 SASEGT. In DNA, the CDR3 is TGTGCCAGCACCGCCAGGAGCACGGGCGAGCAGTACTTC. Protein: CASTARSTGEQYF.

This clonotype was observed at least ten times. The chain has TRBV5-1 and TRBJ2-1, with 9 bases that match TRBD2. With V trimmed by 2 bases and J by 7 bases, 13 bases remained unmatched. CDR3 length: 17 amino acids. CDR1 is SGHRS, CDR2 YFSETQ, per germline. The CDR3 coding sequence is TGCGCCAGCAGCTTTCCCACGGCGGGAGGGCCGGGGAATGAGCAGTTCTTC. It is translated as CASSFPTAGGPGNEQFF.

Only a few counts were recorded for this clonotype. The chain combines TRBV6-2 or TRBV6-3 with TRBJ2-7; possibly TRBD1 for D (6 bases). Trimming removed 5 bases at V and 3 bases at J, with 11 bases between. The CDR3 consists of 13 residues. Germline CDR1 and CDR2: MNHEY and SVGEGT. CDR3 sequence reads: CASSDRSHYEQYF. CDR3 nucleotides: TGTGCCAGCAGTGACAGGAGTCACTACGAGCAGTACTTC.

The J gene is TRBJ2-1, the V gene TRBV19; 8 bases line up with TRBD2. The J segment lost 8 bases and the V segment lost 5 bases, leaving 8 bases of the junction unmatched. The CDR3 is 14 residues long. CDR1 and CDR2 (germline): LNHDA, SQIVND (reference sequence). CDR3 in amino acids: CASSLSGSTYEQFF. CDR3 nucleotides: TGTGCCAGTAGTCTAAGCGGGAGTACCTATGAGCAGTTCTTC.

The rearrangement uses TRBV29-1 and TRBJ2-1; possibly TRBD2 for D (6 bases). CDR3 size: 11 residues. V shed 6 bases and J shed 9 bases, with 12 bases lying between them. Germline CDR1 and CDR2: SQVTM and ANQGSEA. Here the CDR3 DNA reads TGCAGCGTCGGGAGAACCAGTGAGCAGTTCTTC. Residues: CSVGRTSEQFF.

The gene calls are TRBV6-2 or TRBV6-3 and TRBJ1-1; D gene uncertain. This CDR3 region has 14 residues. Germline V lookup: CDR1 MNHEY, CDR2 SVGEGT. V was cut by 0 bases and J by 6 bases, with 11 bases left in between. The CDR3 DNA reads TGTGCCAGCAGTTACTCGGCCAGTGGATCTGAAGCTTTCTTT. Its protein product is CASSYSASGSEAFF.

This clonotype was found many times. The rearrangement joins TRBV5-5 to TRBJ1-1; D ambiguous. Per germline, CDR1 SGHKS and CDR2 YYEKEE (reference sequence). This CDR3 spans 14 amino acids. With 4 bases removed from V and 3 bases from J, the gap between germline ends came to 13 bases. The CDR3 region has the DNA TGTGCCAGCAGCACAAGAGTATCAGACACTGAAGCTTTCTTT. Translation: CASSTRVSDTEAFF.

Only one count was recorded for this clonotype. The V call is TRBV20-1, the J call TRBJ2-7; 7 positions match TRBD2. CDR1 is DFQATT and CDR2 is SNEGSKA in the germline V gene (reference sequence). With 0 bases clipped from V and 4 bases from J, the junction kept 9 bases outside the gene matches. The CDR3 extends over 15 amino acids. The CDR3 spells CSARDLAGEGYEQYF. DNA for the CDR3: TGCAGTGCTAGAGATCTGGCGGGAGAGGGTTACGAGCAGTACTTC.

This clonotype was seen more than once but under ten times. The V and J genes are TRBV4-3 and TRBJ2-1; D uncertain. The CDR3 runs 15 residues. V lost 0 bases and J 6 bases, leaving 12 bases between the germline ends. CDR1 and CDR2 from the germline V gene are LGHNA and YSLEER. The CDR3 DNA reads as TGCGCCAGCAGCCAAGAAAGTGGTTGGTCCAATGAGCAGTTCTTC. It translates to CASSQESGWSNEQFF.

This clonotype was detected ten times or more. The V gene is TRBV2, the J gene TRBJ1-3; 9 nucleotides line up with TRBD1. This CDR3 has 15 residues. Unmatched junction bases numbered 1, after V lost 4 bases and J lost 0 bases. In germline, CDR1 is SNHLY, CDR2 FYNNEI. This CDR3 reads CASSGQGVSGNTIYF. The CDR3 DNA reads TGTGCCAGCAGTGGACAGGGGGTCTCTGGAAACACCATATATTTT. The full variable domain, in which reference TRBV2 and TRBJ1-3 provide the parts outside the CDR3, is EPEVTQTPSHQVTQMGQEVILRCVPISNHLYFYWYRQILGQKVEFLVSFYNNEISEKSEIFDDQFSVERPDGSNFTLKIRSTKLEDSAMYFCASSGQGVSGNTIYFGEGSWLTVV.

Many counts were recorded for this clonotype. This CDR3 reads CASSLPGAYTEAFF. In nucleotides, the CDR3 is TGTGCCAGCAGTTTACCGGGGGCCTACACTGAAGCTTTCTTT. J is TRBJ1-1 and V is TRBV28, with D perhaps matching TRBD1 (6 bases). V lost 2 bases and J 3 bases, leaving 10 bases between the germline ends. Germline loops: CDR1 MDHEN, CDR2 SYDVKM. The length of the CDR3 is 14 residues.

This clonotype was observed many times. The CDR3: CASRRGQGTEKLFF. The CDR3 nucleotides are TGTGCCAGCAGACGTGGACAGGGGACCGAAAAACTGTTTTTT. The rearrangement joins TRBV6-1 to TRBJ1-4; TRBD1 matches 9 bases. This CDR3 is 14 amino acids long. The V segment lost 6 bases and the J segment 8 bases; nucleotides outside the gene matches: 7. From germline, CDR1 is MNHNS and CDR2 SASEGT.

The genes are TRBV5-6 and TRBJ2-3; D not resolved. CDR3 size: 13 residues. Germline values: CDR1 SGHDT, CDR2 YYEEEE. V dropped 0 bases and J dropped 6 bases, with 8 bases sitting between them. CDR3 residues: CASSLDPEDTQYF. DNA of the CDR3: TGTGCCAGCAGCTTGGATCCGGAGGATACGCAGTATTTT.

This chain joins TRBV20-1 and TRBJ1-2; 9 positions match TRBD1. Per germline, CDR1 DFQATT and CDR2 SNEGSKA (reference sequence). The ends lost 5 bases at V and 5 bases at J; junction bases unmatched: 9. CDR3 length equals 14 residues. DNA for the CDR3: TGCAGTGCTCCAGCGGACAGGGGAGGATATGGCTACACCTTC. It is translated as CSAPADRGGYGYTF.

In this sample, this clonotype turned up many times. The chain recombines TRBV7-9 with TRBJ2-7, with TRBD2 as a possible D gene (6 bases). V was shortened by 0 bases and J by 3 bases, with 15 bases between the two germline ends. Looked up from germline, CDR1 is SEHNR and CDR2 is FQNEAQ (reference sequence). CDR3 size: 16 residues. CDR3 region: CASSLALNSGLYEQYF. The CDR3 DNA follows: TGTGCCAGCAGCTTAGCGCTGAATAGCGGTCTCTACGAGCAGTACTTC.

This clonotype came up many times. The gene calls are TRBV5-1 and TRBJ1-1; TRBD1 is a possible D gene (5 bases). The germline CDR1 and CDR2 sequences are SGHRS and YFSETQ. The CDR3 loop spans 13 amino acids. V was clipped by 3 bases and J by 3 bases, with 9 bases between them. CDR3 coding DNA: TGCGCCAGCAGCTCAGGACACCACACTGAAGCTTTCTTT. This gives the protein CASSSGHHTEAFF.